One T cell receptor (beta chain) is described in this entry. This clonotype turned up a few times. Its antigen target is currently unknown. No much larger clone is present one base from it, and per-base qualities are unavailable. In the germline V gene, CDR1 corresponds to MNHEY and CDR2 to SVGAGI. From cysteine to phenylalanine, the CDR3 is 16 amino acids long. Just CDR3 DNA is preserved here, 48 bases in frame from base 1. V is trimmed back by 0 bases and J by 5 bases, and the junction contains 5 bases that no gene match accounts for. TCR beta rearrangements were amplified from genomic DNA extracted from peripheral blood rather than from sorted cells or RNA. This entry comes from a study of T cell repertoires in aging, cancer and after chemotherapy (dated by TCRdb to about 2019). A note on the overall study: Six donor age groups were covered, ranging from 30 or younger up to 70 or older, and each group contained at least three individuals. To examine immunoaging and T cell reconstitution after chemotherapy, the study profiled TCR beta repertoires in peripheral blood from healthy donors and cancer patients. The complete dataset included approximately 10 million TCR reads. In the solid tumor group, the paired samples taken before and after chemotherapy came from patients with brain tumors (glioblastoma) who were receiving therapy based on temozolomide. Alongside fewer than 100 healthy donors serving as a reference group, the cohort included roughly 220 cancer patients, of whom 90 to 94 had hematological cancers and around 120 had solid cancers. What the research found in general, with its limitations: It was noted by the authors that conclusions about immunological memory after chemotherapy cannot be drawn from the repertoire data. Untreated patients with hematological or solid cancers showed significantly lower blood TCR diversity and higher clonality than age-matched healthy donors. Median generation probability increased over the chemotherapy interval in both cancer cohorts, suggesting repertoire reconstitution through rebound thymic output. In healthy donors, the decline in TCR diversity with age was mainly due to loss of richness, whereas in cancer patients loss of evenness also played a role.

Rearranged TRB sequences spanning V, D and J segments were amplified by multiplex touch-down PCR using a mixed TRB-A/B primer pool. Illumina adapters and sample indices were added to the amplicons in two consecutive PCR reactions performed with Phusion HS II polymerase. After gel purification with the NucleoSpin Gel and PCR Clean-up kit, the amplicons were checked using Qubit and an Agilent 2100 Bioanalyzer. The libraries were sequenced on an Illumina MiSeq with 600-cycle, single-indexed, paired-end runs. Under the source paper's analysis protocol: MiXCR versions 2.12 and 3.0.5 were used to process the TRB sequences. Each unique CDR3 nucleotide sequence was counted as one clone, and only productive sequences with at least two reads were retained. The repertoire metrics were Shannon diversity, evenness, clonality (defined as one minus evenness), and alpha-parameterized diversity profiles covering alpha 0 to 5. The IGoR algorithm was used to calculate generation probabilities for clones in the paired samples taken before and after chemotherapy. TCRdb redid the processing of the public reads, applying fastp at Q25 and MiXCR, and retained in-frame beta chains. A single entry per CDR3 protein holds the most common genes and DNA from its merged rows. TCRdb's processing, not the study's, gives the V and J calls here. The sample includes some 20,000 distinct CDR3 sequences, with approximately 35% observed a single time. 15% to 20% of the sample rests with the top ten.

The sample consisted of blood. The origin of this receptor is a human donor with a solid tumor. The chain is made from TRBV6-5 and TRBJ2-7; TRBD1 aligns with 12 central bases. The DNA sequence is TGTGCCAGCAGTTACTCGACCGGGACAGGGGGCAACGAGCAGTACTTC. It specifies CASSYSTGTGGNEQYF.